This TCR beta chain was profiled in a study of response to subunit inactivated influenza vaccine. This clonotype was seen only a few times. Its antigen is unknown. General study points: Authors suggested seasonal influenza vaccinations each recruit few new T cells.

One entry per CDR3 protein results from TCRdb running MiXCR on the RT-PCR reads. Of 550,000 to 800,000 distinct CDR3 sequences in the sample, approximately 15% were seen once. Specimen: PBMCs from blood, collected less than 15 days before vaccination. The sequence was collected from a man aged 45-65 years who received an inactivated influenza vaccine.

CDR3 bases: TGTGCCAGTCTGCCCGAGACAGGGAGTGAAAAACTGTTTTTT. It translates to CASLPETGSEKLFF. V gene TRBV25-1 combines with J gene TRBJ1-4; 7 bases are a match to TRBD1. The CDR3 is made up of 14 amino acids. Per germline, CDR1 MGHDK and CDR2 SYGVNS. The V gene end was trimmed by 9 bases and the J gene end by 7 bases; junction bases not matched to a gene: 11.